The next 20 T cell receptor beta chains were all read from a single sample in a study of cytotoxic CD8 clonotypes in ibrutinib-treated CLL. Assay used: immunoSEQ multiplex PCR; TCRdb lists only in-frame clones, some missing. The table includes just over 200,000 clones, roughly 77% detected once. Sequenced material: PBMCs, taken after 12 months of ibrutinib treatment. These receptors came from a human donor with chronic lymphocytic leukemia.

The J gene is TRBJ1-2, the V gene TRBV29-1; D gene unclear. The CDR3 is made up of 11 amino acids. The V end was cut by 4 bases, the J end by 1 base, with 4 bases between. Germline CDR1 reads SQVTM; CDR2 reads ANQGSEA. CDR3 region: CSVGHNYGYTF. The CDR3 DNA reads as TGCAGCGTTGGGCATAACTATGGCTACACCTTC.

The chain links TRBV5-1 to TRBJ2-7, with D possibly matching TRBD1 (5 bases). The germline CDR1 and CDR2 sequences are SGHRS and YFSETQ. CDR3 length: 15 amino acids. The V and J ends lost 2 bases and 3 bases respectively, with 15 bases between them. The chain's CDR3 is CASSLGAPLNYEQYF. Here the CDR3 DNA reads TGCGCCAGCAGCTTAGGGGCCCCGCTAAACTACGAGCAGTACTTC.

Remarks on this clone: Compared with germline, one end of the junction differs, possibly owing to a read error. The chain is built from TRBV7-7 and TRBJ2-5, with a tentative D call TRBD2 (6 bases). The CDR3 has 14 residues. The germline V gene has CDR1 SSHAT and CDR2 FNYEAQ (reference sequence). The DNA of the CDR3 is TGTGCTAGCAGCCTCAGCGGAGGGCAAGAGACCCAGTACTTC. Protein sequence: CASSLSGGQETQYF. The whole variable domain, remainder taken from reference TRBV7-7 and TRBJ2-5, is GAGVSQSPRYKVTKRGQDVTLRCDPISSHATLYWYQQALGQGPEFLTYFNYEAQPDKSGLPSDRFSAERPEGSISTLTIQRTEQRDSAMYRCASSLSGGQETQYFGPGTRLLVL.

A word on this clone: The sample holds other DNA sequences that translate to the same CDR3. The V and J genes are TRBV7-2 and TRBJ2-2; D is unclear. Germline CDR1 is SGHTA and CDR2 is FQGNSA. V was cut by 4 bases and J by 5 bases, with 11 bases left in between. CDR3 length: 14 amino acids. CDR3 DNA sequence: TGTGCCAGCAGCTCGACCGGTTGGACCGGGGAGCTGTTTTTT. This codes for CASSSTGWTGELFF.

V is TRBV4-1 and J is TRBJ1-5; 7 bases agree with TRBD1. The CDR3 runs to 14 residues. Trimming cost V 1 base and J 6 bases; bases outside gene matches: 3. The germline V gene has CDR1 MGHRA and CDR2 YSYEKL. CDR3 in amino acids: CASSQGAGGQPQHF. CDR3 sequence (DNA): TGCGCCAGCAGCCAAGGGGCAGGGGGTCAGCCCCAGCATTTT.

The rearrangement joins TRBV7-3 to TRBJ1-2; D ambiguous. V was cut by 7 bases and J by 0 bases, with 15 bases left in between. The germline CDR1 and CDR2 sequences are SGHTA and FQGTGA. The CDR3 spans 15 residues. The CDR3 sequence: CASTRSLLANYGYTF. CDR3 nucleotide sequence: TGTGCCAGCACCAGGTCGCTCCTAGCTAACTATGGCTACACCTTC. Full variable domain (missing parts from reference TRBV7-3 and TRBJ1-2): GAGVSQTPSNKVTEKGKYVELRCDPISGHTALYWYRQSLGQGPEFLIYFQGTGAADDSGLPNDRFFAVRPEGSVSTLKIQRTERGDSAVYLCASTRSLLANYGYTFGSGTRLTVV.

The rearrangement uses TRBV28 and TRBJ2-7, with D hard to call. V lost 7 bases and J lost 3, with 10 bases in between. Germline CDR1 is MDHEN and CDR2 is SYDVKM. The CDR3 extends over 12 amino acids. The CDR3, as DNA: TGTGCCAGCACCGCTGACGGCTACGAGCAGTACTTC. It specifies CASTADGYEQYF.

The rearrangement joins TRBV4-1 to TRBJ1-6; D might be TRBD1 (6 bases). The CDR3 length is 18 residues. V was trimmed by 1 base and J by 9 bases, leaving 22 bases between them. CDR1 is MGHRA and CDR2 is YSYEKL in the germline V gene. CDR3: CASSQVEAGVIVPSPLHF. CDR3 sequence (DNA): TGCGCCAGCAGCCAAGTGGAGGCAGGGGTAATAGTACCTTCACCCCTCCACTTT.

The rearrangement links TRBV4-2 to TRBJ2-7, with 11 bases matching TRBD2. The CDR3 covers 16 residues. V was pared by 1 base and J by 3 bases, with 5 bases of the junction left unmatched. CDR1 is LGHNA, CDR2 YNFKEQ, per germline. The CDR3: CASSQAGTSGIYEQYF. The DNA for the CDR3 is TGTGCCAGCAGCCAAGCAGGGACTAGCGGCATCTACGAGCAGTACTTC.

The J gene is TRBJ1-5, the V gene TRBV6-5, with 10 bases aligning to TRBD1. The CDR3 spans 14 residues. Trimming cost V 4 bases and J 5 bases; bases outside gene matches: 2. Germline V gene data show CDR1 as MNHEY and CDR2 as SVGAGI. The CDR3 nucleotides are TGTGCCAGCAGTTTGGACAGGGGGGATCAGCCCCAGCATTTT. This translates into CASSLDRGDQPQHF.

The gene calls are TRBV2 and TRBJ1-3; D ambiguous. This CDR3 has 16 amino acids. V was trimmed by 6 bases and J by 0 bases, leaving 15 bases between them. CDR1 is SNHLY, CDR2 FYNNEI, per germline. CDR3 bases: TGTGCCAGCAGCCCCTTTAGATCCCACTCTGGAAACACCATATATTTT. This codes for CASSPFRSHSGNTIYF.

This rearrangement joins TRBV7-2 to TRBJ2-3, with D maybe TRBD1 (5 bases). V was shortened by 1 base and J by 1 base, with 15 bases between the two germline ends. Germline CDR1 SGHTA, CDR2 FQGNSA. The CDR3 is 17 amino acids. The CDR3: CASSLGGGSQGTDTQYF. Here the CDR3 DNA reads TGTGCCAGCAGCTTAGGGGGCGGATCCCAGGGCACAGATACGCAGTATTTT.

The chain is built from TRBV30 and TRBJ2-5, with D hard to call. This CDR3 is 11 amino acids long. V lost 2 bases to trimming and J lost 3 bases, with 4 bases between them. Germline V gene sequence: CDR1 GTSNPN, CDR2 SVGIG (reference sequence). CDR3 DNA sequence: TGTGCCTGGAGTTCCGAAGAGACCCAGTACTTC. Translating it yields CAWSSEETQYF.

The rearrangement links TRBV6-5 to TRBJ2-7, with D tentatively TRBD2 (5 bases). V was clipped by 3 bases and J by 7 bases, with 16 bases between them. The CDR3 has 14 amino acids. Per the germline V gene, CDR1 is MNHEY and CDR2 is SVGAGI. The chain's CDR3 is CASSYSEGKGEQYF. The CDR3 DNA is TGTGCCAGCAGTTATTCAGAGGGAAAGGGAGAGCAGTACTTC.

V gene TRBV5-6 combines with J gene TRBJ2-5; no definite D call. V lost 0 bases and J 5 bases, leaving 11 bases between the germline ends. The CDR3 length is 14 residues. The germline V gene encodes CDR1 SGHDT and CDR2 YYEEEE. The CDR3 reads CASSLGSLRETQYF. The CDR3 bases are TGTGCCAGCAGCTTGGGAAGCCTCCGGGAGACCCAGTACTTC.

The J gene is TRBJ2-7, the V gene TRBV7-2; weak D call: TRBD1 (6 bases). Between the trimmed V and J ends, which lost 0 bases and 9 bases, there was a span of 15 bases. Germline V gene sequence: CDR1 SGHTA, CDR2 FQGNSA. The CDR3 is 14 amino acids. CDR3 loop: CASSLAGRGSVQYF. As DNA, the CDR3 is TGTGCCAGCAGCTTAGCGGGCAGGGGAAGTGTGCAGTACTTC. Drawing the rest from reference TRBV7-2 and TRBJ2-7, the complete variable domain is GAGVSQSPSNKVTEKGKDVELRCDPISGHTALYWYRQSLGQGLEFLIYFQGNSAPDKSGLPSDRFSAERTGGSVSTLTIQRTQQEDSAVYLCASSLAGRGSVQYFGPGTRLTVT.

The chain couples TRBV5-1 to TRBJ1-1; tentatively, D is TRBD1 (5 bases). Trimming removed 0 bases from V and 5 bases from J, with 14 bases in between. CDR3 length equals 15 residues. Germline V CDR1 and CDR2: SGHRS, YFSETQ. The CDR3 here is CASSLEGSGVTEAFF. The CDR3 DNA reads as TGCGCCAGCAGCTTGGAGGGGTCGGGGGTTACTGAAGCTTTCTTT.

This clone was counted many times. The chain links TRBV11-2 to TRBJ2-4, with 7 nucleotides matching TRBD1. Germline V gene lookup returns CDR1 SGHAT and CDR2 FQNNGV. There are 14 residues in the CDR3. Trimming cost V 5 bases and J 9 bases; bases outside gene matches: 10. CDR3 nucleotides: TGTGCCAGCAGCCCATTACAGGGGCGTAGCATTCAGTACTTC. It translates to CASSPLQGRSIQYF.

The chain has TRBV15 and TRBJ2-1; D is possibly TRBD2 (5 bases). The V end lost 0 bases, the J end lost 4 bases, and 10 bases lay between the germline ends. CDR1 and CDR2 (germline): LNHNV, YYDKDF (reference sequence). The CDR3 is 15 residues long. As DNA, the CDR3 is TGTGCCACCAGCAGAGATCAGGAGCGGTACAATGAGCAGTTCTTC. Amino acid sequence: CATSRDQERYNEQFF.

The chain uses TRBV27 and TRBJ2-7; D tentatively reads TRBD1 or TRBD2 (6 bases each). Looked up from germline, CDR1 is MNHEY and CDR2 is SMNVEV (reference sequence). This CDR3 spans 13 amino acids. V was shortened by 5 bases and J by 7 bases, with 15 bases between the two germline ends. As DNA, the CDR3 is TGTGCCAGCAGTCCCCCGGGGGCGGGGGAGCAGTACTTC. Translation gives CASSPPGAGEQYF.